This TCR beta chain was observed in a study of neurological immune-mediated disorders. Study-level points and caveats: A possible signature was seen in one related-CDR3 cluster, into which phylogenetic grouping placed the repertoires of 18 of 34 multiple sclerosis patients. CDR3 amino acid sequences found in expanded clones were never shared across subjects, suggesting private repertoires in all groups.

Time point reported: longitudinal time-point 1 (baseline). Germline-derived CDR1 and CDR2 are LNHDA and SQIVND (reference sequence). The CDR3 has 14 residues. V lost 10 bases and J lost 2, with 14 bases in between. This clonotype was detected a few times. What it binds is unknown. It was by 5'RACE with 10-nucleotide random UMIs that the cDNA was made. TCRdb redid the calling of the 5' RACE reads with MiXCR, one entry per CDR3 protein. The data show 35,000 or so distinct CDR3 sequences, 3.2% seen once. V is TRBV19 and J is TRBJ1-4; D is possibly TRBD1 (5 bases). This clonotype originated in a woman aged 60-75 years with multiple sclerosis. Input material: PBMCs. CDR3 protein: CATRDGGTNEKLFF. The CDR3 coding sequence is TGTGCCACCAGGGACGGTGGGACTAATGAAAAACTGTTTTTT.